This T cell receptor beta chain was recorded in a study of T cells expressing NK-cell markers. Following a re-call of the 5' RACE reads, TCRdb has one entry per CDR3 protein and lacks DNA. The sample's table shows about 260,000 distinct CDR3 sequences. Germline CDR1 and CDR2: MNHNS and SASEGT. The CDR3 is 13 residues long. The V call is TRBV6-1, the J call TRBJ1-4; the D call of TRBD1 rests on TCRdb alone, since no DNA is present to check it. The material sequenced was blood T cells: a sorted CD56 or NKG2C T cell subset, CD4+ or CD8+ T cells, or bulk PBMC T cells (not recorded which). This TCR was sampled from a woman between 18 and 75 years old in good health. The CDR3 is CASRRTGEEKLFF.